These 3 T cell receptor beta chains were all obtained from the same sample, sequenced in a study of blood T cells in healthy people across ages (dated by TCRdb to the mid-2010s). Library generation was performed with 5' RACE. The run used an Illumina HiSeq 2500. A second roughly 6 to 11 cycle PCR used a sample-barcoded 5' primer and a J-beta primer mix. Starting from the raw public reads, TCRdb applied fastp trimming at Q25, assembled clones with MiXCR and retained in-frame beta chains. Rows merge per CDR3 protein into single entries with the most common DNA and genes. The sample table shows about a million distinct CDR3 sequences, and approximately 50% are seen once. The leading ten clones occupy over 20% of the sample. Sequencing was done on a sample of blood. The receptors were gathered from a woman in her sixties in good health.

This chain uses TRBV5-6 with TRBJ1-2; 7 bases fit TRBD1. With V trimmed by 5 bases and J by 6 bases, 4 bases remained unmatched. The germline gives CDR1 SGHDT, CDR2 YYEEEE. This CDR3 has 12 residues. The CDR3, as DNA: TGTGCCAGCAGGAAGACAGGGAATGGCTACACCTTC. Its protein is CASRKTGNGYTF. The complete variable domain, with remaining parts taken from reference TRBV5-6 and TRBJ1-2, reads DAGVTQSPTHLIKTRGQQVTLRCSPKSGHDTVSWYQQALGQGPQFIFQYYEEEERQRGNFPDRFSGHQFPNYSSELNVNALLLGDSALYLCASRKTGNGYTFGSGTRLTVV.

The genes are TRBV3-1 and TRBJ1-1; 7 nucleotides match TRBD1. This CDR3 has 13 residues. With 4 bases clipped from V and 6 bases from J, the junction kept 5 bases outside the gene matches. Looked up from germline, CDR1 is LGHDT and CDR2 is YNNKEL (reference sequence). This CDR3 reads CASSPTGSPEAFF. The CDR3 DNA reads TGTGCCAGCAGCCCGACAGGGTCTCCTGAAGCTTTCTTT.

This chain uses TRBV7-9 with TRBJ2-1; TRBD2 matches at 8 bases. Germline assignment: CDR1 SEHNR and CDR2 FQNEAQ (reference sequence). The CDR3 contains 17 residues. V lost 0 bases, J lost 9 bases, and 13 bases stayed unmatched. Here the CDR3 reads CASSLAIQRETLGEQFF. Written as DNA, the CDR3 is TGTGCCAGCAGCTTAGCGATCCAGCGGGAGACTCTGGGTGAGCAGTTCTTC.